This TCR beta chain was identified during a study of T cells in Graves' hyperthyroidism and ophthalmopathy. General study results and limits: The model identified upcoming ophthalmopathy a median approximately six months ahead of onset.

The germline V gene encodes CDR1 MNHEY and CDR2 SMNVEV (reference sequence). This CDR3 has 12 amino acids. The V end lost 8 bases, the J end lost 3 bases, and 11 bases lay between the germline ends. The CDR3 regions of TCR beta were amplified from RNA transcripts. First-round RT-PCR with HTBI primers amplified the TCR CDR3 region. MiXCR, applied by TCRdb to the multiplex PCR reads, yields one record per CDR3 protein. The data show around 600,000 distinct CDR3 sequences, 12% to 15% seen once. This clonotype was seen at least ten times. Its antigen is currently unknown. With duration under 3 months, ophthalmopathy was active: Clinical Activity Score at least 3, NOSPECS at least 4.

The chain carries TRBV27 and TRBJ2-7; D may match TRBD1 or TRBD2 (5 bases each). This TCR was sampled from a woman between 18 and 29 years old with Graves' ophthalmopathy. The sequenced material came from blood. CDR3 sequence: CASGPGGYEQYF. CDR3 nucleotide sequence: TGTGCCAGCGGCCCTGGGGGCTACGAGCAGTACTTC.